Listed here is a single T cell receptor beta chain. CDR3 length equals 16 residues. V dropped 6 bases and J dropped 4; count of bases not matched to a gene: 8. Germline CDR1 is LNHNV and CDR2 is YYDKDF (reference sequence). Original processing methods: Researchers report that nucleated cell counts were estimated from reference gene primer amplification. Libraries were prepared by immunoSEQ multiplex PCR; TCRdb keeps only in-frame clonotypes and omits some of them. V and J calls and clone size are as listed in that table; D and trimming were resolved from the DNA. The profile covers under 250,000 clones, with around 89% appearing a single time and about 5% taken by the ten largest. These data belong to a study of blood T cell repertoires in COVID-19. Background on the study: There were acute and convalescent COVID-19 samples, and they came from the United States, Italy and Spain. Nucleic acid was either cDNA or gDNA, and it came from T cells, B-cell-depleted T cells, or PBMCs.

What was sequenced was peripheral blood. The receptor was isolated from a woman between 40 and 50 years old with acute or convalescent COVID-19. This rearrangement joins TRBV15 to TRBJ2-1; 11 bases line up with TRBD2. CDR3 in DNA: TGTGCCACCAGTAGAATAGCGGGGGGGCCGTACAATGAGCAGTTCTTC. Translating it yields CATSRIAGGPYNEQFF.